The next 12 T cell receptor beta chains were all read from a single sample in a study of CD8 T cells in Susac syndrome. cDNA came from about 0.51 to 1 ug RNA primed by random hexamers. TCRdb recomputed calls from the immunoSEQ multiplex PCR reads with MiXCR, one row per CDR3 protein. The data show around 140,000 distinct CDR3 sequences, 80% to 85% seen once. The material sequenced was CD8+ T cells from PBMCs. Receptors originate from a human donor with multiple sclerosis.

The chain joins TRBV12-3 or TRBV12-4 to TRBJ1-2, with 8 positions matching TRBD1. Germline trimming cut 10 bases from V and 4 bases from J; bases unmatched to any gene: 14. CDR3 length equals 15 residues. CDR3 coding DNA: TGTGCCACCTCTACGTCAGGGGGCGATCTCTATGGCTACACCTTC. Translating gives CATSTSGGDLYGYTF.

The CDR3 DNA reads as TGTGCCAGCAGCGGGCAGGGGGCGCTGGGAAACACCATATATTTT. Protein product: CASSGQGALGNTIYF. V usage is TRBV9 and J usage is TRBJ1-3; TRBD1 matches 8 bases. Trimming took 3 bases from V and 4 from J; bases not matched to a gene: 6. This CDR3 is built from 15 residues. From germline, CDR1 is SGDLS and CDR2 YYNGEE.

The chain recombines TRBV7-9 with TRBJ1-1, with TRBD1 as a possible D gene (5 bases). Germline V gene lookup returns CDR1 SEHNR and CDR2 FQNEAQ (reference sequence). Trimming removed 5 bases from V and 1 base from J, with 11 bases in between. The CDR3 runs to 14 residues. CDR3 amino acids: CASSPWDENTEAFF. The DNA of the CDR3 is TGTGCCAGCAGCCCATGGGACGAGAACACTGAAGCTTTCTTT.

V gene TRBV7-8 combines with J gene TRBJ2-1, with D possibly being TRBD1 or TRBD2 (6 bases each). CDR1 and CDR2 (germline): SGHVS, FQNEAQ. CDR3 length: 15 residues. Between the trimmed V and J ends, which lost 2 bases and 6 bases, there was a span of 14 bases. CDR3 residues: CASSLMGGRLNEQFF. DNA for the CDR3: TGTGCCAGCAGCTTAATGGGGGGCAGGCTCAATGAGCAGTTCTTC.

This sequence joins TRBV18 and TRBJ2-1; 8 bases align to TRBD1. This CDR3 has 14 residues. Trimming at V came to 6 bases and at J to 6 bases, leaving 7 bases not matched to a gene. Germline V gene sequence: CDR1 KGHSH, CDR2 LQKENI. CDR3 region: CASSPGTGLNEQFF. The DNA for the CDR3 is TGTGCCAGCTCCCCCGGGACAGGACTCAATGAGCAGTTCTTC.

The chain is built from TRBV6-6 and TRBJ1-1; D is uncertain. This CDR3 contains 13 residues. Germline V CDR1 and CDR2: MNHNY, SVGAGI (reference sequence). Trimming took off 6 bases at V and 9 bases at J, with 17 bases between the two ends. The CDR3 is CASRTGLVTQAFF. The CDR3 DNA is TGTGCCAGCAGGACCGGACTAGTCACGCAAGCTTTCTTT.

The chain recombines TRBV6-5 with TRBJ2-3; no reliable D call. CDR1 is MNHEY, CDR2 SVGAGI, per germline. CDR3 length: 14 amino acids. V was trimmed by 4 bases and J by 2 bases, leaving 10 bases between them. The CDR3 spells CASSLFGNTDTQYF. CDR3 bases: TGTGCCAGCAGTTTATTCGGCAACACAGATACGCAGTATTTT.

V usage is TRBV25-1 and J usage is TRBJ2-1; D remains ambiguous. CDR1 MGHDK and CDR2 SYGVNS come from the germline V gene. The V end lost 6 bases, the J end lost 0 bases, and 12 bases lay between the germline ends. The CDR3 is made up of 15 amino acids. CDR3 sequence reads: CASRYWPSSYNEQFF. In DNA form, the CDR3 reads TGTGCCAGCAGGTATTGGCCCAGCTCCTACAATGAGCAGTTCTTC. Combining the CDR3 with reference TRBV25-1 and TRBJ2-1 gives the whole variable domain EADIYQTPRYLVIGTGKKITLECSQTMGHDKMYWYQQDPGMELHLIHYSYGVNSTEKGDLSSESTVSRIRTEHFPLTLESARPSHTSQYLCASRYWPSSYNEQFFGPGTRLTVL.

The chain has TRBV30 and TRBJ2-3; the D gene is possibly TRBD2 (6 bases). V lost 3 bases and J 6 bases, leaving 16 bases between the germline ends. The CDR3 extends over 14 amino acids. The germline V gene encodes CDR1 GTSNPN and CDR2 SVGIG (reference sequence). This chain's CDR3 is CAWSLGRGMDTQYF. CDR3 sequence (DNA): TGTGCCTGGAGCCTGGGACGCGGGATGGATACGCAGTATTTT.

The chain has TRBV6-5 and TRBJ1-1; D not resolved. The CDR3 sequence is 13 residues long. The germline gives CDR1 MNHEY, CDR2 SVGAGI. Trimming cost V 7 bases and J 4 bases, with 13 bases left between them. CDR3 in amino acids: CASTLLRGTEAFF. CDR3 DNA: TGTGCCAGCACCCTGTTACGGGGCACTGAAGCTTTCTTT.

CDR3 nucleotide sequence: TGTGCCAGCAGCTTAGAAGGGCCTGGTGAGCAGTTCTTC. This translates into CASSLEGPGEQFF. The chain employs TRBV13 and TRBJ2-1; D is undetermined. Trimming pared 1 base from V and 9 bases from J, leaving 10 bases between. This CDR3 is built from 13 residues. CDR1 and CDR2 from the germline V gene are PRHDT and FYEKMQ (reference sequence).

The chain recombines TRBV7-8 with TRBJ1-1, with D maybe TRBD1 (6 bases). The CDR3 sequence is 11 residues long. The germline V gene encodes CDR1 SGHVS and CDR2 FQNEAQ. With 6 bases removed from V and 7 bases from J, the gap between germline ends came to 9 bases. As DNA, the CDR3 is TGTGCCAGCAGACGGGGACATGAAGCTTTCTTT. This codes for CASRRGHEAFF.